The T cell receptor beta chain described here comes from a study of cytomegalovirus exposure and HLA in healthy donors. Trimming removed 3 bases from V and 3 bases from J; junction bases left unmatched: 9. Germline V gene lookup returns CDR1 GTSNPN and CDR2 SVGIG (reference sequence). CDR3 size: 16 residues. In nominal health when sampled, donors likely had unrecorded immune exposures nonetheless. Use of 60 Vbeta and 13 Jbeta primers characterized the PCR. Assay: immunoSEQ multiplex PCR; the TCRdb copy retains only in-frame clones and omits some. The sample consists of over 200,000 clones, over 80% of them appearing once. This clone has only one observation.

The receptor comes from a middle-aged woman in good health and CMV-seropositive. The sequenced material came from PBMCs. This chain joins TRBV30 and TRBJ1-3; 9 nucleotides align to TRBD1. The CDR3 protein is CAWSTGTGRSGNTIYF. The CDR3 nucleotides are TGTGCCTGGAGCACCGGGACAGGGAGGAGTGGAAACACCATATATTTT.